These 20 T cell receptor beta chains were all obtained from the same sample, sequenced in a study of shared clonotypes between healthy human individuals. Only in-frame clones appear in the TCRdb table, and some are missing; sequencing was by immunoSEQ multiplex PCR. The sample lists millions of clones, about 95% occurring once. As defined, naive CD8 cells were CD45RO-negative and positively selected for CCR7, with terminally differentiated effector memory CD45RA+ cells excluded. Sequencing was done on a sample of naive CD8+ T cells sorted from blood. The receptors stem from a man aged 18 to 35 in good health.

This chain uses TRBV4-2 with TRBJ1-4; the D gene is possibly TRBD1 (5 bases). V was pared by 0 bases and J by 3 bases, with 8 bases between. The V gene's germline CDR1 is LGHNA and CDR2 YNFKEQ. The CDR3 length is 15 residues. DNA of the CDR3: TGTGCCAGCAGCCAAGAACAGGCGGCTAATGAAAAACTGTTTTTT. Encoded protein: CASSQEQAANEKLFF.

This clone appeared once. The CDR3 spells CASSVDSGGSGVNEQFF. CDR3 sequence (DNA): TGTGCCAGCAGCGTAGACTCAGGAGGGAGCGGGGTCAATGAGCAGTTCTTC. The J gene is TRBJ2-1, the V gene TRBV9; 7 bases align to TRBD2. The germline V gene has CDR1 SGDLS and CDR2 YYNGEE. The ends lost 0 bases at V and 6 bases at J; junction bases unmatched: 12. The CDR3 is made up of 17 amino acids. Based on the CDR3 plus reference TRBV9 and TRBJ2-1, the full variable domain is DSGVTQTPKHLITATGQRVTLRCSPRSGDLSVYWYQQSLDQGLQFLIQYYNGEERAKGNILERFSAQQFPDLHSELNLSSLELGDSALYFCASSVDSGGSGVNEQFFGPGTRLTVL.

The CDR3 nucleotides are TGCGCCAGCTCGCGAGCGGACTTATCCTACGAGCAGTACTTC. Its protein product is CASSRADLSYEQYF. The chain is built from TRBV4-1 and TRBJ2-7, with a possible D match to TRBD2 (5 bases). Deletions cut 8 bases from V and 1 base from J, with 15 bases between. Germline assignment: CDR1 MGHRA and CDR2 YSYEKL. The CDR3 covers 14 residues.

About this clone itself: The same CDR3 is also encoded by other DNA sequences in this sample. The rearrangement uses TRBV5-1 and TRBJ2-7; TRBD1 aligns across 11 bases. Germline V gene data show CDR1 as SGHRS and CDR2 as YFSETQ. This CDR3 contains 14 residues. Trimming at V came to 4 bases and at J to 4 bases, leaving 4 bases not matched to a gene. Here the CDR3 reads CASSTGQGAYEQYF. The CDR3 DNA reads TGCGCCAGCAGCACCGGACAGGGGGCATACGAGCAGTACTTC.

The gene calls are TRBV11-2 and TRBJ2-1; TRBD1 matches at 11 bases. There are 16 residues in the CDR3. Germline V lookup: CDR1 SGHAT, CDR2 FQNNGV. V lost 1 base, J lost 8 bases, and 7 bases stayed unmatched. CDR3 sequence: CASSLGGQGGWDEQFF. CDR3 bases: TGTGCCAGCAGCTTAGGGGGACAGGGGGGCTGGGATGAGCAGTTCTTC.

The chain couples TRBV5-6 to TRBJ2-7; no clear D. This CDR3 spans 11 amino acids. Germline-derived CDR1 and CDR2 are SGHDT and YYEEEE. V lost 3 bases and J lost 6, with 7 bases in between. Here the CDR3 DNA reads TGTGCCAGCAGCTGGGGTAGCGAGCAGTACTTC. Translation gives CASSWGSEQYF.

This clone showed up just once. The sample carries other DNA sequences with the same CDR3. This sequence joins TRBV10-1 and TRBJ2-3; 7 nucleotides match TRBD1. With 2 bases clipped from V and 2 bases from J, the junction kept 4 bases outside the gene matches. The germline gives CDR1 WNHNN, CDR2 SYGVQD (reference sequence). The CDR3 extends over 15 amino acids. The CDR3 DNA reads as TGCGCCAGCAGTGAGGGGACAGCCTCCACAGATACGCAGTATTTT. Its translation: CASSEGTASTDTQYF.

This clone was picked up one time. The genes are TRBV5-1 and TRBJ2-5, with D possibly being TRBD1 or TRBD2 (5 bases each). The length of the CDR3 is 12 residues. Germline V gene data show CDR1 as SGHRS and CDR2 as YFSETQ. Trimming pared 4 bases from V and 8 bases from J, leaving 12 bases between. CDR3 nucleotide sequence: TGCGCCAGCAGCGGGACCCGAGATACCCAGTACTTC. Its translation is CASSGTRDTQYF.

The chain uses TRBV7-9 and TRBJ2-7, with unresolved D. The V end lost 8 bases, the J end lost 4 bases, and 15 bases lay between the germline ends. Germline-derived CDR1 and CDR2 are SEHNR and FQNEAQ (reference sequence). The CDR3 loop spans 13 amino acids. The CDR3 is CASGTQLGYEQYF. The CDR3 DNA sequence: TGTGCCAGCGGTACCCAACTGGGATACGAGCAGTACTTC.

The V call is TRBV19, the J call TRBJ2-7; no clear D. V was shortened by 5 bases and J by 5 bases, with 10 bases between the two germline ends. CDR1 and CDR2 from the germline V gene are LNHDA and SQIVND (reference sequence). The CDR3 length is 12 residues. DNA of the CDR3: TGTGCCAGTAGTGGGAACGGCAACGAGCAGTACTTC. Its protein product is CASSGNGNEQYF.

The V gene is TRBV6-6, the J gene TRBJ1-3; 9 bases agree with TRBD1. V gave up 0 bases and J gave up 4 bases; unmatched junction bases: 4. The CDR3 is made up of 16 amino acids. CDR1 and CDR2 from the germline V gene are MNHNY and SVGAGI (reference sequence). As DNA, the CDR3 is TGTGCCAGCAGTTACTCAACAGGGGGCGAAGGAAACACCATATATTTT. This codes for CASSYSTGGEGNTIYF.

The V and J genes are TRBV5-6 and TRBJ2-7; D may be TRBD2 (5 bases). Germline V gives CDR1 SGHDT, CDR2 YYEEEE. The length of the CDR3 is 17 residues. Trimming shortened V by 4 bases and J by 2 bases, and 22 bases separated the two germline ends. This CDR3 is CASSPPEEVMRPYEQYF. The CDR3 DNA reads TGTGCCAGCAGCCCGCCAGAGGAGGTTATGAGGCCCTACGAGCAGTACTTC.

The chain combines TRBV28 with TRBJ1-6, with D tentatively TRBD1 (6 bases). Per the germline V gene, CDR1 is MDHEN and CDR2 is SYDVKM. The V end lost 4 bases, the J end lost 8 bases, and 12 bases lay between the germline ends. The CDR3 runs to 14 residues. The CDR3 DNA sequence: TGTGCCAGCAGTTGGGCGGACAGCGATTCACCCCTCCACTTT. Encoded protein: CASSWADSDSPLHF.

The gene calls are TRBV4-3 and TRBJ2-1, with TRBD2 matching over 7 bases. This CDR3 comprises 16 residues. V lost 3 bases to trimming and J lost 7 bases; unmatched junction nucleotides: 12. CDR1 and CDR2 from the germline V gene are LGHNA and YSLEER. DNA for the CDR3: TGCGCCAGCAGCCATCTCTATTCGCGGGAGCTGAATGAGCAGTTCTTC. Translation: CASSHLYSRELNEQFF.

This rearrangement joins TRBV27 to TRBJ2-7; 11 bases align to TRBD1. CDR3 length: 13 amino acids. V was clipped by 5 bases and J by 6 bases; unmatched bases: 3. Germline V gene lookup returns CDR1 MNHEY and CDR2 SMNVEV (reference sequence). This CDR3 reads CASSAGQGGEQYF. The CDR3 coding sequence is TGTGCCAGCAGTGCGGGACAGGGGGGCGAGCAGTACTTC.

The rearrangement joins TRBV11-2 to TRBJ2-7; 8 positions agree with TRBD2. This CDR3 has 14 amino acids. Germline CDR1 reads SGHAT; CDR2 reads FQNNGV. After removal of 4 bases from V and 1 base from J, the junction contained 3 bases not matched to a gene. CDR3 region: CASSSPGGSYEQYF. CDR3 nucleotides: TGTGCCAGCAGCTCACCGGGGGGGTCCTACGAGCAGTACTTC.

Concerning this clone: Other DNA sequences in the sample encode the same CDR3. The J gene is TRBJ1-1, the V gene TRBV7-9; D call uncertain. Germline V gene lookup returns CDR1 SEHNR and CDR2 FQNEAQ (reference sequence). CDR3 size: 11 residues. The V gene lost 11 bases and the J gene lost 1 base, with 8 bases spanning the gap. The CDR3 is CASRANTEAFF. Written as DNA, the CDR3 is TGTGCCTCTCGGGCGAACACTGAAGCTTTCTTT. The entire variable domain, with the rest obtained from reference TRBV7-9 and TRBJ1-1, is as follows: DTGVSQNPRHKITKRGQNVTFRCDPISEHNRLYWYRQTLGQGPEFLTYFQNEAQLEKSRLLSDRFSAERPKGSFSTLEIQRTEQGDSAMYLCASRANTEAFFGQGTRLTVV.

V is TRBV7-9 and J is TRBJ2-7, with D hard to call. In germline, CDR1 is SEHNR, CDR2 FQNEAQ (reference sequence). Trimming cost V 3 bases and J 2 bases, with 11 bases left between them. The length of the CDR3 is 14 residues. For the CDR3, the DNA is TGTGCCAGCAGCTTTTCCGGGTCCACCTACGAGCAGTACTTC. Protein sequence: CASSFSGSTYEQYF.

The CDR3 loop is CASSQIISRGTANTEAFF. CDR3 DNA sequence: TGTGCCAGCAGCCAGATTATATCGAGGGGCACGGCGAACACTGAAGCTTTCTTT. The rearrangement joins TRBV13 to TRBJ1-1; D might be TRBD1 (5 bases). Trimming shortened V by 5 bases and J by 1 base, and 23 bases separated the two germline ends. Germline V gene lookup returns CDR1 PRHDT and CDR2 FYEKMQ (reference sequence). The CDR3 extends over 18 amino acids.

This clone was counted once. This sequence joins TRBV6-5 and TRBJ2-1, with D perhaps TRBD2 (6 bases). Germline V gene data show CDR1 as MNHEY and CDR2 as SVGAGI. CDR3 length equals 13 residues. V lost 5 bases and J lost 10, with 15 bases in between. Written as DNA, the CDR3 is TGTGCCAGCAGTCCAGGGACTGTCCTGGAGCAGTTCTTC. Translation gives CASSPGTVLEQFF.